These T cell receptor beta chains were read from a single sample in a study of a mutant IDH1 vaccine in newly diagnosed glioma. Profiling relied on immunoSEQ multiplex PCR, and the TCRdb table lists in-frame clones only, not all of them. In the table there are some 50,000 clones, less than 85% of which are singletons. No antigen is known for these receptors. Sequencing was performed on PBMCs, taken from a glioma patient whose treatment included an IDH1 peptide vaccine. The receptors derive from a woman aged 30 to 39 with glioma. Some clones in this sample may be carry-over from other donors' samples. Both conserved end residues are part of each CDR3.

CASKGEIQPQHF | TRBJ1-5 | TRBV2
CASSLSGVAGGGYGYTF | TRBJ1-2 | TRBV27
CASSLRGTSGPQETQYF | TRBJ2-5 | TRBV7-8
CASSLGVAGLGYNEQFF | TRBJ2-1 | TRBV7-9
CASSPGPRGNTGELFF | TRBJ2-2 | TRBV10-2
CARGGLGRRDGYTF | TRBJ1-2 | TRBV2
CASSTQGTEAFF | TRBJ1-1 | TRBV18
CASSARDSRLPLLGYTF | TRBJ1-2 | TRBV19
CSGGQGFNQPQHF | TRBJ1-5 | TRBV29-1
CASSLGGLQYF | TRBJ2-7 | TRBV11-2
CASSQTPYGYTF | TRBJ1-2 | TRBV11-2
CASSPEGQGREKLFF | TRBJ1-4 | TRBV18
CASNGPDPKAFF | TRBJ1-1 | TRBV19
CASRNRGSTDTQYF | TRBJ2-3 | TRBV5-8
CSAPRVGRHTEAFF | TRBJ1-1 | TRBV29-1
CASSFRGSGVTGELFF | TRBJ2-2 | TRBV7-8
CASSLGLAGDRTGELFF | TRBJ2-2 | TRBV5-4
CASSIDRGMNTEAFF | TRBJ1-1 | TRBV19
CASSEDTGELFF | TRBJ2-2 | TRBV5-4
CSVEGGTPYEQYF | TRBJ2-7 | TRBV29-1
CASSMVGTGPSEQYF | TRBJ2-7 | TRBV19
CASSTDRYTGELFF | TRBJ2-2 | TRBV19
CASSASGPSSGSNYEQYF | TRBJ2-7 | TRBV9
CASSPSRDRVSDEQFF | TRBJ2-1 | TRBV11-3
CASSLAGYEQYF | TRBJ2-7 | TRBV11-2
CASSPVDVSVTTNYGYTF | TRBJ1-2 | TRBV13
CAWTANYGYTF | TRBJ1-2 | TRBV30
CASTSGLVLYEQYF | TRBJ2-7 | TRBV7-8
CASSRGQNTGELFF | TRBJ2-2 | TRBV5-6
CASSEAPGLGEKLFF | TRBJ1-4 | TRBV2
CASSEQVATGTQYF | TRBJ2-3 | TRBV2
CASSLGGPNTEAFF | TRBJ1-1 | TRBV7-6
CAWRQAIYGYTF | TRBJ1-2 | TRBV30
CASSLGGGGEQYF | TRBJ2-7 | TRBV5-4
CAISRSGGQNNEKLFF | TRBJ1-4 | TRBV10-3
CASSSQGALTGELFF | TRBJ2-2 | TRBV6-6
CASSEGVDSLSNQPQHF | TRBJ1-5 | TRBV6-1
CAWSVGTGFAEAFF | TRBJ1-1 | TRBV30
CAWRGYGYTF | TRBJ1-2 | TRBV30
CSVENTDTQYF | TRBJ2-3 | TRBV29-1
CASSFDPGSEQFF | TRBJ2-1 | TRBV7-7
CASSRSEGSEAFF | TRBJ1-1 | TRBV2
CASSQVGSTDTQYF | TRBJ2-3 | TRBV7-2
CASSFGSALFLENQPQHF | TRBJ1-5 | TRBV5-1
CASSQGGLTGYTF | TRBJ1-2 | TRBV4-1
CSVGRQGYGYTF | TRBJ1-2 | TRBV29-1
CASSLRQGYNEQFF | TRBJ2-1 | TRBV28
CASSGWTSRDNIQYF | TRBJ2-4 | TRBV6-4
CASSPDRPGANVLTF | TRBJ2-6 | TRBV5-4
CASGLVLTDTGELFF | TRBJ2-2 | TRBV12-5
CASSYSAGYEQYF | TRBJ2-7 | TRBV6-5
CASSPDVGAAGANVLTF | TRBJ2-6 | TRBV18
CASSVELEKQYF | TRBJ2-3 | TRBV9
CASSPDREGDYGYTF | TRBJ1-2 | TRBV10-1
CASSEAGVTYEQYF | TRBJ2-7 | TRBV2